This TCR beta chain comes out of a study of T cell changes during pregnancy in multiple sclerosis. The CDR3 is 14 residues long. Trimming shortened V by 5 bases and J by 3 bases, and 11 bases separated the two germline ends. CDR1 SGHAT and CDR2 FQNNGV come from the germline V gene. Produced via immunoSEQ multiplex PCR; TCRdb's table is partial and in-frame only. The sample carries roughly 36,000 clones, about nine tenths recorded once. The sequencing used peripheral blood, collected in the second trimester of pregnancy. The chain is built from TRBV11-2 and TRBJ2-1; TRBD1 is a possible D gene (6 bases). This receptor was taken from a female donor in good health, enrolled as a control in a pregnancy study. The CDR3 coding sequence is TGTGCCAGCAGCCCGGACAGAAACTACAATGAGCAGTTCTTC. Its translation is CASSPDRNYNEQFF.